The next 27 T cell receptor beta chains were all read from a single sample in a study of T cells after yellow fever vaccination. TCRdb reprocessed the 5' RACE reads via MiXCR and lists one record per CDR3 protein. The sample has around 310,000 distinct CDR3 sequences; 3.5% to 4.5% are singletons. The sample here was PBMCs, taken 5 days after the yellow fever booster vaccination. Receptors originate from a man younger than 35 who received the YFV17D yellow fever vaccine.

The chain has TRBV20-1 and TRBJ2-2; the D is unclear. The germline V and J ends were trimmed by 1 base and 6 bases, with 9 bases remaining between them. The CDR3 sequence is 13 residues long. Per germline, CDR1 DFQATT and CDR2 SNEGSKA (reference sequence). CDR3 amino acids: CSARVRASGELFF. The DNA of the CDR3 is TGCAGTGCTAGAGTAAGGGCGTCCGGGGAGCTGTTTTTT.

The rearrangement joins TRBV24-1 to TRBJ1-1; D remains unclear. CDR3 length: 11 residues. CDR1 is KGHDR and CDR2 is SFDVKD in the germline V gene. Trimming took 3 bases from V and 11 from J, leaving 9 bases between them. The CDR3 DNA reads as TGTGCCACCAGTGATCCCTCTGGCGCTTTCTTT. It yields the protein CATSDPSGAFF.

This clonotype has at least ten counts. The chain couples TRBV7-9 to TRBJ2-2, with D perhaps TRBD2 (5 bases). Germline assignment: CDR1 SEHNR and CDR2 FQNEAQ (reference sequence). Trimming stripped 5 bases from V and 1 base from J, with 14 bases between. The CDR3 has 16 amino acids. The CDR3 DNA is TGTGCCAGCAGCAAGATAGCGCTACTGAACACCGGGGAGCTGTTTTTT. Amino acid sequence: CASSKIALLNTGELFF.

Ten or more counts support this clonotype. In DNA form, the CDR3 reads TGTGCCAGCAGCCGGACTAGCGGGGCACAAGAGACCCAGTACTTC. This translates into CASSRTSGAQETQYF. J is TRBJ2-5 and V is TRBV7-2; 12 positions match TRBD2. Trimming cost V 5 bases and J 2 bases; bases outside gene matches: 3. Per germline, CDR1 SGHTA and CDR2 FQGNSA. This CDR3 is 15 amino acids long.

This clonotype was counted only a few times. The rearrangement joins TRBV12-5 to TRBJ1-1, with TRBD1 matching 8 bases. Germline assignment: CDR1 LGHNT and CDR2 FRNRAP. V was pared by 8 bases and J by 7 bases, with 6 bases of the junction left unmatched. CDR3 length equals 12 residues. This chain's CDR3 is CASWRQGNEAFF. CDR3 in DNA: TGTGCTAGTTGGCGACAGGGGAATGAAGCTTTCTTT.

This clonotype has only a few counts. The chain joins TRBV27 to TRBJ2-7; 9 bases match TRBD1. Trimming took 6 bases from V and 6 from J; bases not matched to a gene: 9. Germline assignment: CDR1 MNHEY and CDR2 SMNVEV (reference sequence). This CDR3 has 14 residues. The CDR3 protein is CASRDGGQGGEQYF. CDR3 DNA: TGTGCCAGCAGGGACGGGGGACAGGGTGGCGAGCAGTACTTC.

This clonotype turned up a few times. This chain joins TRBV6-1 and TRBJ1-2, with 9 bases matching TRBD1. V gave up 4 bases and J gave up 8 bases; unmatched junction bases: 5. The CDR3 sequence is 13 residues long. Per germline, CDR1 MNHNS and CDR2 SASEGT. The CDR3 DNA follows: TGTGCCAGCAGTGTTGACAGGGGGAGAGGCTACACCTTC. It encodes CASSVDRGRGYTF.

The chain has TRBV7-2 and TRBJ1-3, with a possible D match to TRBD1 (6 bases). The V and J ends lost 0 bases and 0 bases respectively, with 18 bases between them. The CDR3 runs to 19 residues. The germline gives CDR1 SGHTA, CDR2 FQGNSA. CDR3 loop: CASSLAGQDRPSSGNTIYF. The DNA for the CDR3 is TGTGCCAGCAGCTTAGCCGGGCAGGACAGACCAAGCTCTGGAAACACCATATATTTT.

This clonotype was seen ten or more times. V usage is TRBV4-1 and J usage is TRBJ2-7, with a weak D call TRBD2 (5 bases). Germline CDR1 and CDR2: MGHRA and YSYEKL. Trimming took 1 base from V and 3 from J, leaving 13 bases between them. This CDR3 region has 15 residues. This chain's CDR3 is CASSQGAAGYYEQYF. CDR3 in DNA: TGCGCCAGCAGCCAAGGAGCGGCAGGCTACTACGAGCAGTACTTC.

V and J are TRBV29-1 and TRBJ2-7; 11 bases align to TRBD2. CDR1 is SQVTM and CDR2 is ANQGSEA in the germline V gene. Losses at the gene ends were 6 bases for V and 1 base for J; bases not matched to a gene: 11. The CDR3 length is 16 residues. DNA for the CDR3: TGCAGCGTGACCCGGAGTAGCGGGAGGGCATCCTACGAGCAGTACTTC. Protein product: CSVTRSSGRASYEQYF.

This clonotype has just a few counts. The rearrangement joins TRBV20-1 to TRBJ2-5; the match to TRBD2 covers 8 bases. CDR1 and CDR2 from the germline V gene are DFQATT and SNEGSKA (reference sequence). The V and J ends lost 3 bases and 3 bases, in that order; junction bases with no gene match: 9. This CDR3 is 15 amino acids long. The CDR3 loop is CSASPRVAGKETQYF. The CDR3 bases are TGCAGTGCTAGTCCCCGCGTAGCGGGGAAAGAGACCCAGTACTTC.

The V call is TRBV18, the J call TRBJ2-2, with 7 bases lining up with TRBD1. The CDR3 has 19 residues. J was trimmed by 5 bases and V by 1 base; bases with no gene match: 16. Germline V gives CDR1 KGHSH, CDR2 LQKENI. CDR3 in amino acids: CASSPRLSVAGGKTGELFF. CDR3 bases: TGTGCCAGCTCACCACGACTAAGCGTGGCAGGGGGAAAGACCGGGGAGCTGTTTTTT.

This clonotype has just a few counts. This chain connects TRBV11-1 to TRBJ2-7; D unresolved. The germline V gene encodes CDR1 SGHAT and CDR2 FQDESV (reference sequence). V dropped 1 base and J dropped 6 bases, with 10 bases sitting between them. The CDR3 has 13 residues. This CDR3 reads CASSLGTVAEQYV. CDR3 sequence (DNA): TGTGCCAGCAGCTTAGGAACAGTCGCCGAGCAGTACGTC.

This clonotype was counted between two and nine times. The chain has TRBV20-1 and TRBJ2-2; 8 positions match TRBD1. The CDR3 consists of 16 residues. Germline CDR1 reads DFQATT; CDR2 reads SNEGSKA (reference sequence). V lost 4 bases to trimming and J lost 0 bases; unmatched junction nucleotides: 7. The CDR3, as DNA: TGCAGTGCTACCACCCCGACAGGGGCGAACACCGGGGAGCTGTTTTTT. Residues: CSATTPTGANTGELFF.

J is TRBJ2-3 and V is TRBV11-1; 8 bases are shared with TRBD2. Trimming took 4 bases from V and 2 from J; bases not matched to a gene: 5. This CDR3 spans 15 amino acids. Germline V CDR1 and CDR2: SGHAT, FQDESV (reference sequence). This chain's CDR3 is CASSYPGLATDTQYF. In DNA form, the CDR3 reads TGTGCCAGCAGCTACCCCGGACTAGCCACAGATACGCAGTATTTT.

This clonotype has just a few counts. The chain joins TRBV30 to TRBJ1-1; unclear D gene. V was trimmed by 2 bases and J by 1 base, leaving 8 bases between them. Per the germline V gene, CDR1 is GTSNPN and CDR2 is SVGIG (reference sequence). The CDR3 is made up of 13 amino acids. Here the CDR3 reads CAWSRERNTEAFF. CDR3 sequence (DNA): TGTGCCTGGAGTCGGGAAAGGAACACTGAAGCTTTCTTT.

In its sample, this clonotype was seen a few times. This chain uses TRBV3-1 with TRBJ2-7, with no clear D. CDR1 and CDR2 (germline): LGHDT, YNNKEL (reference sequence). CDR3 size: 13 residues. Trimming cost V 4 bases and J 3 bases, with 10 bases left between them. The CDR3 nucleotides are TGTGCCAGCAGCCCCGGCGTAAACTACGAGCAGTACGTC. It translates to CASSPGVNYEQYV.

This clonotype appeared a single time. J is TRBJ2-5 and V is TRBV27, with D perhaps TRBD2 (6 bases). The CDR3 covers 15 residues. V lost 7 bases and J 2 bases, leaving 17 bases between the germline ends. CDR1 MNHEY and CDR2 SMNVEV come from the germline V gene (reference sequence). CDR3 region: CASTVSWGDQETQYF. The CDR3 DNA is TGTGCCAGCACCGTTTCGTGGGGGGATCAAGAGACCCAGTACTTC.

A few counts support this clonotype. V and J are TRBV6-2 or TRBV6-3 and TRBJ2-3, with 11 bases identical to TRBD2. Looked up from germline, CDR1 is MNHEY and CDR2 is SVGEGT. The CDR3 runs to 14 residues. V gave up 6 bases and J gave up 4 bases; unmatched junction bases: 3. CDR3: CASRLAGASDTQYF. For the CDR3, the DNA is TGTGCCAGCAGACTAGCGGGGGCTTCAGATACGCAGTATTTT.

This clonotype has more than one count but fewer than ten. The V gene is TRBV13, the J gene TRBJ1-1; D not certain. The CDR3 covers 12 residues. V shed 4 bases and J shed 7 bases, with 10 bases lying between them. Germline loops: CDR1 PRHDT, CDR2 FYEKMQ (reference sequence). This CDR3 is CASSWTVDEAFF. The CDR3 DNA is TGTGCCAGCAGCTGGACGGTTGATGAAGCTTTCTTT.

The gene calls are TRBV9 and TRBJ1-1; 11 nucleotides line up with TRBD1. The CDR3 runs to 15 residues. V lost 4 bases to trimming and J lost 3 bases; unmatched junction nucleotides: 5. Per germline, CDR1 SGDLS and CDR2 YYNGEE. The CDR3 nucleotides are TGTGCCAGCAGCCCCGGGACAGGGGGTTACACTGAAGCTTTCTTT. Encoded protein: CASSPGTGGYTEAFF.

This clonotype was seen only a few times. The chain uses TRBV6-5 and TRBJ2-7; possible D gene TRBD2, 5 bases. The CDR3 has 11 amino acids. Trimming left V 3 bases short and J 9 bases short, with 9 bases between. Germline-derived CDR1 and CDR2 are MNHEY and SVGAGI. CDR3 in amino acids: CASSYGGLQYV. In nucleotides, the CDR3 is TGTGCCAGCAGTTATGGCGGGCTGCAGTACGTC.

This clonotype came up many times. V usage is TRBV6-2 or TRBV6-3 and J usage is TRBJ2-1; 11 nucleotides match TRBD2. Germline V gene sequence: CDR1 MNHEY, CDR2 SVGEGT. The CDR3 runs to 15 residues. The V segment lost 2 bases and the J segment 11 bases; nucleotides outside the gene matches: 8. For the CDR3, the DNA is TGTGCCAGCAGTTACGGGCTTAGCGGGGGGGTCCAGCAGTTCTTC. It specifies CASSYGLSGGVQQFF.

This clonotype was counted many times. This sequence joins TRBV7-2 and TRBJ1-5; possible D gene TRBD1, 6 bases. Germline values: CDR1 SGHTA, CDR2 FQGNSA. The CDR3 is made up of 15 amino acids. The V gene lost 1 base and the J gene lost 7 bases, with 14 bases spanning the gap. CDR3 residues: CASSLDLGDTQPQHF. In DNA form, the CDR3 reads TGTGCCAGCAGCTTAGATTTGGGGGACACGCAGCCCCAGCATTTT. The full variable domain, in which reference TRBV7-2 and TRBJ1-5 provide the parts outside the CDR3, is GAGVSQSPSNKVTEKGKDVELRCDPISGHTALYWYRQSLGQGLEFLIYFQGNSAPDKSGLPSDRFSAERTGGSVSTLTIQRTQQEDSAVYLCASSLDLGDTQPQHFGDGTRLSIL.

In its sample, this clonotype was seen many times. The V gene is TRBV7-2, the J gene TRBJ2-1; TRBD2 matches at 8 bases. The V gene's germline CDR1 is SGHTA and CDR2 FQGNSA. The CDR3 runs to 15 residues. V gave up 4 bases and J gave up 3 bases; unmatched junction bases: 5. The CDR3 is CASSSRGGHYNEQFF. Here the CDR3 DNA reads TGTGCCAGCAGCTCACGGGGGGGCCACTACAATGAGCAGTTCTTC.

The chain links TRBV5-1 to TRBJ1-1; D gene ambiguous. V lost 3 bases, J lost 0 bases, and 6 bases lay in between. Germline lookup yields CDR1 SGHRS and CDR2 YFSETQ. The CDR3 consists of 13 residues. CDR3 coding DNA: TGCGCCAGCAGCTCCCTACTGAACACTGAAGCTTTCTTT. Its protein product is CASSSLLNTEAFF.

At least ten counts were recorded for this clonotype. The rearrangement joins TRBV28 to TRBJ1-5; D is unclear. This CDR3 is 12 amino acids long. Trimming shortened V by 11 bases and J by 2 bases, and 10 bases separated the two germline ends. CDR1 and CDR2 (germline): MDHEN, SYDVKM. CDR3 sequence (DNA): TGTGCCCCCACCGGCCGCAATCAGCCCCAGCATTTT. It yields the protein CAPTGRNQPQHF.